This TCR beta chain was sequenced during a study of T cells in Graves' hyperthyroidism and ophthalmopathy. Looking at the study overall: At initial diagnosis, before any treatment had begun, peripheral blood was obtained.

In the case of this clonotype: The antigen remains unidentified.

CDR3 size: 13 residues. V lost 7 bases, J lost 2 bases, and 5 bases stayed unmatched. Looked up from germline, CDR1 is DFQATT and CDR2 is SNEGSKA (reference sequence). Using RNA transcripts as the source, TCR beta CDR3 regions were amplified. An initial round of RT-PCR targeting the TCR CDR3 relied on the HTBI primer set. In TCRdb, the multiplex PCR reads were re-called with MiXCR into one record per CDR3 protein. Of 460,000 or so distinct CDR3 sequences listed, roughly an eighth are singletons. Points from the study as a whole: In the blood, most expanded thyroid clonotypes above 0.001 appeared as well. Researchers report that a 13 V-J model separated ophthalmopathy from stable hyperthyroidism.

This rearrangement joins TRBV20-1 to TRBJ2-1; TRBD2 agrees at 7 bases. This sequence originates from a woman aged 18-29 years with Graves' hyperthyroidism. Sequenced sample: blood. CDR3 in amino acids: CSVSSGTYNEQFF. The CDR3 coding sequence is TGCAGTGTTTCCAGCGGGACCTACAATGAGCAGTTCTTC.